Listed below are T cell receptor beta chains from one sample, sequenced in a study of cytomegalovirus exposure and HLA in healthy donors. Here immunoSEQ multiplex PCR was the method, and the copy in TCRdb shows in-frame clones only, minus some. This table holds tens of thousands of clones, about four fifths found once. The sequencing sample was made of PBMCs. The receptors were sampled from a human donor in good health. Both conserved end residues are part of each CDR3. A D gene is named only where the DNA matches it firmly. Size tells how often a clone was seen (once, few, many) or the class of an expanded clone, and some rows leave it out.

abundance,v_gene,d_gene,j_gene,CDR3aa,CDR3nt
-,TRBV15,-,TRBJ1-5,CATSGIQGMGNQPQHF,TGTGCCACCAGCGGTATACAGGGTATGGGCAATCAGCCCCAGCATTTT
-,TRBV4-3,-,TRBJ2-1,CASSQDDGGWNEQFF,TGCGCCAGCAGCCAAGATGATGGGGGGTGGAATGAGCAGTTCTTC
-,TRBV28,-,TRBJ2-1,CASSLDGGSYNEQFF,TGTGCCAGCAGTTTAGACGGGGGCTCCTACAATGAGCAGTTCTTC
-,TRBV28,-,TRBJ1-5,CASSFPQGSNQPQHF,TGTGCCAGCAGTTTCCCACAGGGAAGCAATCAGCCCCAGCATTTT
-,TRBV19,TRBD1,TRBJ1-4,CASRDRPPTNEKLFF,TGTGCCAGCCGGGACAGGCCCCCAACTAATGAAAAACTGTTTTTT
few,TRBV7-2,-,TRBJ1-5,CASSLIGQGQPQHF,TGTGCCAGCAGCTTAATTGGCCAGGGCCAGCCCCAGCATTTT
few,TRBV6-6,-,TRBJ2-5,CASSRTDSQYF,TGTGCCAGCAGCCGCACCGACAGCCAGTACTTC
-,TRBV19,TRBD2,TRBJ2-3,CASSIGGGAGTQYF,TGTGCCAGTAGTATCGGCGGGGGGGCCGGTACGCAGTATTTT
-,TRBV28,TRBD2,TRBJ2-4,CASMTSGRKGNIQYF,TGTGCCAGCATGACTAGCGGGAGGAAAGGAAACATTCAGTACTTC
-,TRBV6-5,-,TRBJ1-2,CASSPQGPKGGYTF,TGTGCCAGCAGCCCACAGGGCCCTAAAGGAGGCTACACCTTC
-,TRBV5-1,-,TRBJ1-1,CASSQGQNTEAFF,TGCGCCAGCAGTCAGGGGCAGAACACTGAAGCTTTCTTT
-,TRBV9,-,TRBJ2-1,CASSVGGRVPLNEQFF,TGTGCCAGCAGCGTAGGGGGCAGGGTCCCCCTCAATGAGCAGTTCTTC
-,TRBV6-6,-,TRBJ1-5,CASSYSRGDQPQHF,TGTGCCAGCAGTTACAGCAGGGGTGATCAGCCCCAGCATTTT
-,TRBV29-1,TRBD1,TRBJ2-7,CSASSTDRVGEQYF,TGCAGCGCGAGCTCTACAGACAGGGTTGGAGAGCAGTACTTC
-,TRBV19,-,TRBJ1-4,CASSYRSTNEKLFF,TGTGCCAGTAGTTACAGGTCGACTAATGAAAAACTGTTTTTT
-,TRBV7-8,TRBD2,TRBJ2-7,CASSHSGVGGRAHEQYF,TGTGCCAGCAGCCACTCCGGGGTCGGCGGGAGGGCACACGAGCAGTACTTC
-,TRBV5-1,-,TRBJ1-6,CASSLGGNISPLHF,TGCGCCAGCAGCTTGGGCGGGAATATTTCACCCCTCCACTTT
-,TRBV7-2,TRBD2,TRBJ2-7,CASSLGGLADPPYEQYF,TGTGCCAGCAGCTTAGGGGGCCTAGCGGACCCACCCTACGAGCAGTACTTC
-,TRBV7-2,TRBD1,TRBJ1-4,CASSHDRGGEKLFF,TGTGCCAGCAGCCACGACAGGGGAGGCGAAAAACTGTTTTTT
-,TRBV28,-,TRBJ2-7,CASSLEGLPYEQYF,TGTGCCAGCAGTCTGGAGGGACTCCCGTACGAGCAGTACTTC
-,TRBV4-3,TRBD2,TRBJ2-4,CASSQDLASGGENIQYF,TGCGCCAGCAGCCAAGATTTGGCTAGCGGGGGGGAAAACATTCAGTACTTC
-,TRBV9,-,TRBJ1-2,CASSGALGSVGDGYTF,TGTGCCAGCAGCGGAGCGCTCGGAAGCGTAGGGGATGGCTACACCTTC
once,TRBV7-9,TRBD1,TRBJ2-7,CASSPWTGPNEQYF,TGTGCCAGCAGCCCGTGGACAGGGCCAAACGAGCAGTACTTC
-,TRBV18,-,TRBJ1-4,CASSTRGPGETTNEKLFF,TGTGCCAGCTCAACCAGGGGCCCCGGAGAAACCACTAATGAAAAACTGTTTTTT
-,TRBV4-1,-,TRBJ2-2,CASSHLAGGELFF,TGCGCCAGCAGCCACCTCGCAGGCGGGGAGCTGTTTTTT
once,TRBV9,TRBD2,TRBJ2-1,CASSVGGRAMGEQFF,TGTGCCAGCAGCGTGGGCGGGAGGGCAATGGGGGAGCAGTTCTTC
-,TRBV30,-,TRBJ1-2,CAWSAREGSYYGYTF,TGTGCCTGGAGTGCCCGGGAGGGGTCATACTATGGCTACACCTTC
-,TRBV6-6,-,TRBJ2-5,CASSFYREETQYF,TGTGCCAGCAGTTTCTATAGGGAGGAGACCCAGTACTTC
-,TRBV30,TRBD2,TRBJ2-1,CAWSVGTSADEQFF,TGTGCCTGGAGTGTAGGGACTAGCGCGGATGAGCAGTTCTTC
few,TRBV19,TRBD1,TRBJ2-3,CASKGRGPDTQYF,TGTGCCAGTAAGGGCAGGGGGCCAGATACGCAGTATTTT
-,TRBV15,-,TRBJ2-5,CATSMWGTRETQYF,TGTGCCACCAGCATGTGGGGTACTAGGGAGACCCAGTACTTC
-,TRBV2,TRBD2,TRBJ2-1,CASRPTSGRDNEQFF,TGTGCCAGCCGTCCGACTAGCGGGAGGGACAATGAGCAGTTCTTC
few,TRBV6-4,-,TRBJ2-1,CASSANRGYEQFF,TGTGCCAGCAGTGCGAATAGGGGCTATGAGCAGTTCTTC
-,TRBV7-9,TRBD2,TRBJ2-5,CASSYRLAAGMAQYF,TGTGCCAGCAGCTACCGACTAGCGGCGGGTATGGCCCAGTACTTC
-,TRBV7-2,TRBD1,TRBJ2-5,CASSGQGVPRETQYF,TGTGCCAGCAGCGGACAGGGGGTTCCGCGTGAGACCCAGTACTTC